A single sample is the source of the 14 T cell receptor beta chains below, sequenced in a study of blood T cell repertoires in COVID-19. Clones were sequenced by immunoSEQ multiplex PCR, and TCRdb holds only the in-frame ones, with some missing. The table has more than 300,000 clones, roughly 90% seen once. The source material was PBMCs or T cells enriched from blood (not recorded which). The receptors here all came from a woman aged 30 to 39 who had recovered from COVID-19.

The CDR3 bases are TGCGCCAGCAGCTTGTCGGGGGGCGGGCAGTACTTC. Translated: CASSLSGGGQYF. This chain uses TRBV5-1 with TRBJ2-7; D may be TRBD2 (7 bases). The V and J ends lost 1 base and 9 bases respectively, with 11 bases between them. Germline CDR1 SGHRS, CDR2 YFSETQ. This CDR3 has 12 residues.

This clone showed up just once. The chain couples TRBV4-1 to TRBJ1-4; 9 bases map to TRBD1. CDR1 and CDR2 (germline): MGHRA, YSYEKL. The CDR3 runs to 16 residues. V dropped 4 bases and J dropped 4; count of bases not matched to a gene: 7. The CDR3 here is CASSPIDRGYNEKLFF. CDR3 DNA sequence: TGCGCCAGCAGCCCTATAGACAGGGGGTATAATGAAAAACTGTTTTTT.

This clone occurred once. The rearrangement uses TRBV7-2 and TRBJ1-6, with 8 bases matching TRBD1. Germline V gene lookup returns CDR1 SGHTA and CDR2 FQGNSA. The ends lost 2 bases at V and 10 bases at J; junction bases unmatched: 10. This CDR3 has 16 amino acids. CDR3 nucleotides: TGTGCCAGCAGCTTATCAACAGGGGGATCACGGTCACCCCTCCACTTT. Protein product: CASSLSTGGSRSPLHF. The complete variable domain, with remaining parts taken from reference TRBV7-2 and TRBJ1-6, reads GAGVSQSPSNKVTEKGKDVELRCDPISGHTALYWYRQSLGQGLEFLIYFQGNSAPDKSGLPSDRFSAERTGGSVSTLTIQRTQQEDSAVYLCASSLSTGGSRSPLHFGNGTRLTVT.

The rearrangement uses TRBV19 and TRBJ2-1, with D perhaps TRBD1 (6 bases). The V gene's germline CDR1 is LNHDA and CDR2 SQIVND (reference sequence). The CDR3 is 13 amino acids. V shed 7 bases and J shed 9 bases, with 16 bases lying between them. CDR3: CASKNRAGGEQFF. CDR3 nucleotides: TGTGCCAGTAAAAACAGGGCAGGCGGTGAGCAGTTCTTC.

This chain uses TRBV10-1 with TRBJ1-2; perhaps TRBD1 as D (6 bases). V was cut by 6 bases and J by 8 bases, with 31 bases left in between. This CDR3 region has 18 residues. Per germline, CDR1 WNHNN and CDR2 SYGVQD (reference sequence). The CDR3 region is CASRRSGGAAPPRKGYTF. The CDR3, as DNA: TGCGCCAGCAGGCGAAGTGGGGGGGCGGCCCCACCACGGAAAGGCTACACCTTC.

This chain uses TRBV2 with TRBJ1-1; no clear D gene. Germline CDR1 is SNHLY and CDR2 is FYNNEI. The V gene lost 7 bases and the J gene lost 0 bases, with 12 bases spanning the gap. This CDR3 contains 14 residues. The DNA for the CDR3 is TGTGCCAGCAATTTACAGACCATGAACACTGAAGCTTTCTTT. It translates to CASNLQTMNTEAFF.

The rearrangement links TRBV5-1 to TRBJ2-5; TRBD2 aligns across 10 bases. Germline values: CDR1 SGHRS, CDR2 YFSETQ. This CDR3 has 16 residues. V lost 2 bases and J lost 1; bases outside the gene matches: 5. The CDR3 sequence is CASSFSPSGGQETQYF. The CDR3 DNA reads TGCGCCAGCAGCTTTTCGCCTAGCGGGGGCCAAGAGACCCAGTACTTC.

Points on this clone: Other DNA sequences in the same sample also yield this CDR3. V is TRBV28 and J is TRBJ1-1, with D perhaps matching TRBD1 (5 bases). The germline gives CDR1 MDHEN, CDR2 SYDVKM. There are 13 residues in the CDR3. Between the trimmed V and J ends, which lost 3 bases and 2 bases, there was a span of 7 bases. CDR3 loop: CASSLTVNTEAFF. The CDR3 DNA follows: TGTGCCAGCAGTTTGACAGTTAACACTGAAGCTTTCTTT.

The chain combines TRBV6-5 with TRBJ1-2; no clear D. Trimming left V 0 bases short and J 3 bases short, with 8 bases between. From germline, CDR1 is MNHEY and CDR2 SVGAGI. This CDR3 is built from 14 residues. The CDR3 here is CASSYSGVDYGYTF. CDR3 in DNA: TGTGCCAGCAGTTACTCCGGGGTGGACTATGGCTACACCTTC.

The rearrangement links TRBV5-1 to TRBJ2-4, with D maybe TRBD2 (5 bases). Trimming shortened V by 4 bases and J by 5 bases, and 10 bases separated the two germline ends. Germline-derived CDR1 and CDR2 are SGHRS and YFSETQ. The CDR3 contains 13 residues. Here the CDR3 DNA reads TGCGCCAGCAGCGTGGCGCGGGAAAACATTCAGTACTTC. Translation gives CASSVARENIQYF.

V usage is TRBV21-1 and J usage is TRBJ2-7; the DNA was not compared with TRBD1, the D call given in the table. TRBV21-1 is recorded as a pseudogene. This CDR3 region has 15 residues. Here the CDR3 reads CASSRSGTGAYEQYF. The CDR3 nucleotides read TGTGCCAGCAGCAGGTCCGGGACAGGGGCCTACGAGCAGTACTTC.

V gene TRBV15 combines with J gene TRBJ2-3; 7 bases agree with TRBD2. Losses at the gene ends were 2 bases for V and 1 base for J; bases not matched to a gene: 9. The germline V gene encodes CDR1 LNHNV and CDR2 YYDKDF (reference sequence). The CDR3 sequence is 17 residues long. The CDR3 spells CATSRSGSGMGTDTQYF. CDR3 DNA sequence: TGTGCCACCAGCAGATCCGGGAGCGGGATGGGCACAGATACGCAGTATTTT.

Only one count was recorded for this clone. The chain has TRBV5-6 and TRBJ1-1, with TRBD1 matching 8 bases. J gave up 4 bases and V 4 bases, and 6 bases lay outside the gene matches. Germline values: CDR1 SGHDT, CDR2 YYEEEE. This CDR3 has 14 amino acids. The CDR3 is CASSPGGRVTEAFF. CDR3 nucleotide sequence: TGTGCCAGCAGCCCAGGGGGCAGGGTCACTGAAGCTTTCTTT.

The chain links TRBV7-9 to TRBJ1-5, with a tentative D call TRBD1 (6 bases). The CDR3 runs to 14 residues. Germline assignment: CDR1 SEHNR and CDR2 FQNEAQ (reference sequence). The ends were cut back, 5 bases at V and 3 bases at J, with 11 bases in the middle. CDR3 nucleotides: TGTGCCAGCAGCAGAGGACAGATCAATCAGCCCCAGCATTTT. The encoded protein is CASSRGQINQPQHF. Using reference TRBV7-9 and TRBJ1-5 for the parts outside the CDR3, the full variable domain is DTGVSQNPRHKITKRGQNVTFRCDPISEHNRLYWYRQTLGQGPEFLTYFQNEAQLEKSRLLSDRFSAERPKGSFSTLEIQRTEQGDSAMYLCASSRGQINQPQHFGDGTRLSIL.